The clone carrying this T cell receptor beta chain was detected ten times or more. The record originates from a study of read filtering for tumor transcriptome and immune sequencing. Study-wide background: Patients were 17 male and some 15 female, mean age 65.9 years, range roughly 45 to 85. By R-ISS, stages I, II and III held about 8, 15 and 7 patients.

The CDR3 covers 15 residues. In germline, CDR1 is SGHVS, CDR2 FQNEAQ. V lost 2 bases, J lost 0 bases, and 8 bases lay in between. Molecular barcoded adaptors covering alpha/delta and beta/gamma chains were used on approximately 400 ng RNA. TCRdb re-derived calls from the reads in MiXCR, one entry per CDR3 protein. Of about 58,000 distinct CDR3 sequences in the sample, about 12% were seen once. Source material: a population of CD138-negative cells sorted from bone marrow. This sequence originates from a donor over 35 with multiple myeloma. This chain joins TRBV7-8 and TRBJ1-5, with a possible D match to TRBD1 (6 bases). CDR3 sequence reads: CASSLSGDSNQPQHF. CDR3 bases: TGTGCCAGCAGCTTATCAGGGGATAGCAATCAGCCCCAGCATTTT.